This T cell receptor beta chain was captured by sequencing in a study of shared clonotypes between healthy human individuals. CD45RO-negative CD8 cells positively selected for CCR7 made up the naive population, which excluded terminally differentiated effector memory CD45RA+ cells. Study observations and caveats: Estimated richness values were generally larger in naive subsets than in memory subsets.

To note about this clone: Its target is not known.

Produced via immunoSEQ multiplex PCR; TCRdb's table is partial and in-frame only. The data contain around 2.1 million clones, 85% to 95% of them singletons. J was trimmed by 7 bases and V by 3 bases; bases with no gene match: 8. Per germline, CDR1 SGDLS and CDR2 YYNGEE. The CDR3 contains 14 residues. The chain joins TRBV9 to TRBJ1-2; 8 bases agree with TRBD1. The sample taken for sequencing was naive CD8+ T cells from PBMCs. The receptor was isolated from a man between 18 and 29 years old in good health. Some clones in this sample may be carry-over from other donors' samples. The CDR3 sequence: CASSDGGQGIGYTF. In nucleotides, the CDR3 is TGTGCCAGCAGCGACGGTGGACAGGGTATTGGCTACACCTTC.